This T cell receptor (beta chain) emerged from a study of graft-versus-host responses after intestinal transplantation. About the study: Tacrolimus plus steroids were given to all recipients for about three years, preceded by anti-thymocyte globulin induction.

Assay used: immunoSEQ multiplex PCR; TCRdb lists only in-frame clones, some missing. The sample has tens of thousands of clones, 85% to 95% seen once. General study results and limits: GvH clones turned up in recipient marrow; some had shown up first in ileum or blood.

A remark on this clone: The antigen is undetermined.

V was clipped by 7 bases and J by 0 bases; unmatched bases: 11. The CDR3 is 17 residues long. Per germline, CDR1 LNHDA and CDR2 SQIVND (reference sequence). The input for sequencing was unstimulated CD8+ T cells sorted from spleen or lymph node cells, taken before transplant. The source is a human donor who was the organ donor for an intestinal transplant. This chain connects TRBV19 to TRBJ1-5, with 8 nucleotides matching TRBD1. The CDR3 protein is CASTRTGWDYSNQPQHF. For the CDR3, the DNA is TGTGCCAGTACTAGGACAGGGTGGGATTATAGCAATCAGCCCCAGCATTTT. Looking up the rest from reference TRBV19 and TRBJ1-5 gives the full variable domain: DGGITQSPKYLFRKEGQNVTLSCEQNLNHDAMYWYRQDPGQGLRLIYYSQIVNDFQKGDIAEGYSVSREKKESFPLTVTSAQKNPTAFYLCASTRTGWDYSNQPQHFGDGTRLSIL.